Below are 29 T cell receptor beta chains sequenced from a single sample in a study of T-cell reconstitution after alpha-beta-depleted transplantation in children. Preparation of the TCRbeta library involved a method that used unique molecular identifiers. TCRdb reprocessed the PCR reads with MiXCR, giving one entry per CDR3 protein. The sample lists approximately 500,000 distinct CDR3 sequences, roughly a quarter occurring once. The sample in question was PBMCs, obtained before TCRalphabeta/CD19-depleted stem cell transplant. The source of these receptors is a boy younger than two with Wiskott-Aldrich syndrome, due to receive a stem cell transplant.

The V gene is TRBV6-1, the J gene TRBJ1-5; 7 positions agree with TRBD1. Trimming removed 4 bases from V and 5 bases from J; junction bases left unmatched: 8. The CDR3 contains 15 residues. CDR1 and CDR2 from the germline V gene are MNHNS and SASEGT. Written as DNA, the CDR3 is TGTGCCAGCAGTGTCGGGACAGCGGTGGATCAGCCCCAGCATTTT. It yields the protein CASSVGTAVDQPQHF.

The gene calls are TRBV20-1 and TRBJ2-7; 7 bases align to TRBD2. Per germline, CDR1 DFQATT and CDR2 SNEGSKA (reference sequence). CDR3 length: 15 amino acids. Trimming at V came to 1 base and at J to 2 bases, leaving 8 bases not matched to a gene. CDR3 amino acids: CSARGFLRGTYEQYF. CDR3 DNA sequence: TGCAGTGCTAGAGGGTTCCTGCGGGGGACCTACGAGCAGTACTTC.

This clonotype was picked up a small number of times. The CDR3 bases are TGTGCCAGCAGCTTAGACGGGACTAGCGGGAGACATGAGCAGTTCTTC. It encodes CASSLDGTSGRHEQFF. V is TRBV7-2 and J is TRBJ2-1, with 14 positions matching TRBD2. This CDR3 region has 16 residues. Trimming removed 1 base from V and 8 bases from J; junction bases left unmatched: 4. Germline lookup yields CDR1 SGHTA and CDR2 FQGNSA.

In DNA, the CDR3 is TGTGCCAGCAGTTTAAGAGCCCGGGACAGGGGGCAAGAGACCCAGTACTTC. Protein sequence: CASSLRARDRGQETQYF. V and J are TRBV27 and TRBJ2-5; 11 positions match TRBD1. The length of the CDR3 is 17 residues. Germline V gene sequence: CDR1 MNHEY, CDR2 SMNVEV (reference sequence). The V gene end was trimmed by 2 bases and the J gene end by 2 bases; junction bases not matched to a gene: 7.

The genes are TRBV20-1 and TRBJ2-5, with 9 bases lining up with TRBD1. After removal of 3 bases from V and 3 bases from J, the junction contained 2 bases not matched to a gene. This CDR3 region has 13 residues. The V gene's germline CDR1 is DFQATT and CDR2 SNEGSKA (reference sequence). The CDR3 loop is CSASTGGEETQYF. CDR3 sequence (DNA): TGCAGTGCTAGTACAGGGGGCGAAGAGACCCAGTACTTC.

This clonotype was seen repeatedly, ten times or more. The chain combines TRBV5-5 with TRBJ2-3; D is perhaps TRBD1 (5 bases). The germline V gene has CDR1 SGHKS and CDR2 YYEKEE (reference sequence). This CDR3 contains 13 residues. Trimming left V 0 bases short and J 6 bases short, with 8 bases between. CDR3 in amino acids: CASSLVAGDTQYF. CDR3 coding DNA: TGTGCCAGCAGCTTGGTGGCAGGGGATACGCAGTATTTT.

V and J are TRBV12-3 or TRBV12-4 and TRBJ2-3; TRBD2 matches at 7 bases. With 6 bases clipped from V and 0 bases from J, the junction kept 9 bases outside the gene matches. CDR3 size: 16 residues. CDR3 sequence: CASSELAVTSTDTQYF. Written as DNA, the CDR3 is TGTGCCAGCAGCGAGCTAGCGGTAACTAGCACAGATACGCAGTATTTT.

V gene TRBV5-1 combines with J gene TRBJ2-1; 9 nucleotides align to TRBD2. V lost 4 bases and J lost 3; bases outside the gene matches: 5. CDR1 is SGHRS, CDR2 YFSETQ, per germline. The CDR3 covers 15 residues. The CDR3 reads CASSVLAGLYNEQFF. The CDR3 coding sequence is TGCGCCAGCAGCGTACTAGCGGGCCTCTACAATGAGCAGTTCTTC.

The chain combines TRBV25-1 with TRBJ2-3, with 11 positions matching TRBD2. The V segment lost 5 bases and the J segment 6 bases; nucleotides outside the gene matches: 10. The CDR3 is made up of 16 amino acids. The germline V gene has CDR1 MGHDK and CDR2 SYGVNS. CDR3 region: CASSPGLADLVDTQYF. The CDR3 DNA reads as TGTGCCAGCAGTCCGGGACTAGCGGACCTAGTGGATACGCAGTATTTT. The variable domain in full, with the rest retrieved from reference TRBV25-1 and TRBJ2-3, is EADIYQTPRYLVIGTGKKITLECSQTMGHDKMYWYQQDPGMELHLIHYSYGVNSTEKGDLSSESTVSRIRTEHFPLTLESARPSHTSQYLCASSPGLADLVDTQYFGPGTRLTVL.

The CDR3 sequence: CSVGQGSDTQYF. The CDR3 DNA is TGCAGTGTAGGACAGGGGTCAGATACGCAGTATTTT. The chain has TRBV20-1 and TRBJ2-3, with TRBD1 matching 9 bases. Germline V CDR1 and CDR2: DFQATT, SNEGSKA (reference sequence). The CDR3 consists of 12 residues. With 7 bases clipped from V and 4 bases from J, the junction kept 3 bases outside the gene matches.

The chain is built from TRBV11-3 and TRBJ2-5; the match to TRBD2 covers 7 bases. CDR1 is SGHNT and CDR2 is YENEEA in the germline V gene. V was clipped by 5 bases and J by 2 bases; unmatched bases: 11. The CDR3 extends over 16 amino acids. CDR3 amino acids: CASSLVGGGGQETQYF. The CDR3 bases are TGTGCCAGCAGCCTCGTCGGCGGGGGTGGGCAAGAGACCCAGTACTTC. Drawing the rest from reference TRBV11-3 and TRBJ2-5, the complete variable domain is EAGVVQSPRYKIIEKKQPVAFWCNPISGHNTLYWYLQNLGQGPELLIRYENEEAVDDSQLPKDRFSAERLKGVDSTLKIQPAELGDSAVYLCASSLVGGGGQETQYFGPGTRLLVL.

This chain connects TRBV6-2 or TRBV6-3 to TRBJ2-7, with D perhaps TRBD1 (6 bases). From germline, CDR1 is MNHEY and CDR2 SVGEGT. Trimming took off 4 bases at V and 3 bases at J, with 16 bases between the two ends. The CDR3 totals 15 residues. CDR3 loop: CASSSNHRVSYEQYF. The CDR3 nucleotides read TGTGCCAGCAGTTCGAACCACAGGGTTAGCTACGAGCAGTACTTC.

The chain recombines TRBV4-2 with TRBJ2-5; 7 nucleotides line up with TRBD2. This CDR3 has 18 residues. Germline V CDR1 and CDR2: LGHNA, YNFKEQ. With V trimmed by 0 bases and J by 1 base, 11 bases remained unmatched. CDR3 amino acids: CASSQDQTSSGLQETQYF. The CDR3 nucleotides read TGTGCCAGCAGCCAAGATCAAACTTCTAGCGGACTCCAAGAGACCCAGTACTTC.

This clonotype was seen more than once but under ten times. V is TRBV20-1 and J is TRBJ2-1; 10 bases align to TRBD2. From germline, CDR1 is DFQATT and CDR2 SNEGSKA (reference sequence). The CDR3 sequence is 13 residues long. The CDR3 protein is CRAGLAAYNEQFF. In nucleotides, the CDR3 is TGCAGAGCTGGACTAGCGGCCTACAATGAGCAGTTCTTC.

The chain links TRBV5-1 to TRBJ2-1, with D unclear. From germline, CDR1 is SGHRS and CDR2 YFSETQ. The CDR3 loop spans 15 amino acids. V was trimmed by 0 bases and J by 6 bases, leaving 13 bases between them. This chain's CDR3 is CASSLAIAALNEQFF. The CDR3 nucleotides read TGCGCCAGCAGCTTGGCCATCGCGGCCCTCAATGAGCAGTTCTTC.

The chain combines TRBV5-1 with TRBJ1-2; weak D call: TRBD1 (6 bases). Per the germline V gene, CDR1 is SGHRS and CDR2 is YFSETQ. V was shortened by 0 bases and J by 1 base, with 13 bases between the two germline ends. The CDR3 extends over 16 amino acids. CDR3 region: CASSLARTEINYGYTF. CDR3 nucleotide sequence: TGCGCCAGCAGCTTGGCCCGGACAGAGATTAACTATGGCTACACCTTC.

This sequence joins TRBV6-5 and TRBJ1-3; D perhaps matches TRBD1 (5 bases). The CDR3 sequence is 15 residues long. The V end lost 0 bases, the J end lost 0 bases, and 6 bases lay between the germline ends. Germline V gene lookup returns CDR1 MNHEY and CDR2 SVGAGI. The CDR3 DNA follows: TGTGCCAGCAGTTACTCGGGGGTCTCTGGAAACACCATATATTTT. Its translation: CASSYSGVSGNTIYF.

This clonotype was recorded a few times. The chain combines TRBV11-2 with TRBJ1-1; D gene ambiguous. Germline loops: CDR1 SGHAT, CDR2 FQNNGV. V lost 2 bases, J lost 3 bases, and 7 bases lay in between. CDR3 size: 13 residues. The CDR3 DNA is TGTGCCAGCAGCTTACTGGGGTACACTGAAGCTTTCTTT. Its protein product is CASSLLGYTEAFF.

This clonotype was seen a handful of times. The V call is TRBV3-1, the J call TRBJ2-1; either TRBD1 or TRBD2 may supply D (5 bases each). CDR1 is LGHDT, CDR2 YNNKEL, per germline (reference sequence). This CDR3 has 15 residues. Deletions cut 4 bases from V and 7 bases from J, with 17 bases between. The CDR3 here is CASSRAPTRGNEQFF. The CDR3 DNA reads TGTGCCAGCAGCCGGGCTCCCACGAGGGGAAATGAGCAGTTCTTC.

A few counts support this clonotype. This chain links TRBV12-3 or TRBV12-4 with TRBJ1-1; D not certain. This CDR3 is 13 amino acids long. Trimming stripped 8 bases from V and 1 base from J, with 11 bases between. CDR3 region: CASQGRENTEAFF. DNA of the CDR3: TGTGCCAGCCAAGGACGGGAGAACACTGAAGCTTTCTTT.

This clonotype turned up a few times. J is TRBJ2-7 and V is TRBV5-1, with 16 bases identical to TRBD2. From germline, CDR1 is SGHRS and CDR2 YFSETQ. The CDR3 consists of 16 residues. V trimming: 4 bases; J trimming: 2 bases; junction bases outside the gene matches: 3. The CDR3 loop reads CASSRGLAGGPYEQYF. Written as DNA, the CDR3 is TGCGCCAGCAGCCGGGGACTAGCGGGAGGGCCCTACGAGCAGTACTTC.

This chain joins TRBV5-1 and TRBJ2-5; 14 bases fit TRBD2. J was trimmed by 5 bases and V by 7 bases; bases with no gene match: 16. This CDR3 spans 18 amino acids. CDR1 is SGHRS, CDR2 YFSETQ, per germline. The CDR3 nucleotides are TGCGCCAGCTCCATTAGGCCTCGACTAGCGGGAGGGCAGGAGACCCAGTACTTC. It is translated as CASSIRPRLAGGQETQYF.

This chain uses TRBV20-1 with TRBJ2-2, with no clear D. Germline V gene lookup returns CDR1 DFQATT and CDR2 SNEGSKA (reference sequence). The V end was cut by 6 bases, the J end by 6 bases, with 8 bases between. The CDR3 consists of 11 residues. The CDR3 sequence is CSALRPGELFF. CDR3 nucleotide sequence: TGCAGTGCCCTTAGGCCCGGGGAGCTGTTTTTT.

This clonotype was seen a handful of times. The rearrangement joins TRBV6-6 to TRBJ2-2; D ambiguous. Trimming took 2 bases from V and 5 from J, leaving 6 bases between them. The CDR3 is made up of 13 amino acids. Germline V gives CDR1 MNHNY, CDR2 SVGAGI (reference sequence). The CDR3 DNA sequence: TGTGCCAGCAGTTACGACATTACCGGGGAGCTGTTTTTT. Translation: CASSYDITGELFF.

The chain uses TRBV5-1 and TRBJ2-7; TRBD1 aligns across 10 bases. CDR1 and CDR2 (germline): SGHRS, YFSETQ. The CDR3 totals 16 residues. V lost 0 bases, J lost 5 bases, and 8 bases stayed unmatched. The CDR3 nucleotides read TGCGCCAGCAGCTTGGGGAGCCGGGACAGGGGCCACGAGCAGTACTTC. Protein product: CASSLGSRDRGHEQYF. The entire variable domain, with the rest obtained from reference TRBV5-1 and TRBJ2-7, is as follows: KAGVTQTPRYLIKTRGQQVTLSCSPISGHRSVSWYQQTPGQGLQFLFEYFSETQRNKGNFPGRFSGRQFSNSRSEMNVSTLELGDSALYLCASSLGSRDRGHEQYFGPGTRLTVT.

The chain links TRBV7-8 to TRBJ1-5, with D possibly matching TRBD1 (5 bases). The CDR3 runs to 16 residues. Germline values: CDR1 SGHVS, CDR2 FQNEAQ. V lost 5 bases and J lost 1, with 15 bases in between. The chain's CDR3 is CASSPWGGTSNQPQHF. CDR3 DNA: TGTGCCAGCAGCCCATGGGGGGGGACCAGCAATCAGCCCCAGCATTTT.

In this sample, this clonotype turned up a few times. This chain joins TRBV12-3 or TRBV12-4 and TRBJ2-7; D is possibly TRBD2 (5 bases). V was clipped by 2 bases and J by 7 bases, with 15 bases between them. The CDR3 contains 14 residues. CDR3 in DNA: TGTGCCAGCAGTTTACGGCCGGCCACGGGGGAGCAGTACTTC. It is translated as CASSLRPATGEQYF.

V gene TRBV9 combines with J gene TRBJ2-4; 7 bases are shared with TRBD2. J was trimmed by 7 bases and V by 3 bases; bases with no gene match: 10. CDR1 is SGDLS and CDR2 is YYNGEE in the germline V gene. The CDR3 has 15 amino acids. This chain's CDR3 is CASSDGGLVGNIQYF. The CDR3 DNA reads TGTGCCAGCAGCGACGGAGGACTAGTCGGGAACATTCAGTACTTC.

This clonotype has just a few counts. The rearrangement joins TRBV5-1 to TRBJ2-3; 10 bases match TRBD2. J lost 4 bases, V lost 3 bases, and 8 bases had no gene match. The length of the CDR3 is 16 residues. Germline V gene sequence: CDR1 SGHRS, CDR2 YFSETQ. Here the CDR3 reads CASSSSGGVNADTQYF. The DNA of the CDR3 is TGCGCCAGCAGCTCTAGCGGGGGAGTGAATGCAGATACGCAGTATTTT.